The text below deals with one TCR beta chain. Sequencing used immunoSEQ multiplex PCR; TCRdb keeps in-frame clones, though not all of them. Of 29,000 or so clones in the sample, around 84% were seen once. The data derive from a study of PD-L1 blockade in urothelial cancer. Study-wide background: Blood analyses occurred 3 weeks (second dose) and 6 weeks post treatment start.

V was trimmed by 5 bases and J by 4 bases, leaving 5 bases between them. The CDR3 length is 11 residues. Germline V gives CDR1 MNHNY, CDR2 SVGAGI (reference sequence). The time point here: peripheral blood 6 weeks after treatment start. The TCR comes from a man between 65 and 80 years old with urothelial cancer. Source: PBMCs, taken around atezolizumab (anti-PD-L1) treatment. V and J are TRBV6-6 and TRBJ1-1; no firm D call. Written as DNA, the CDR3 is TGTGCCAGCAGTCATCCCACTGAAGCTTTCTTT. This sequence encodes CASSHPTEAFF.